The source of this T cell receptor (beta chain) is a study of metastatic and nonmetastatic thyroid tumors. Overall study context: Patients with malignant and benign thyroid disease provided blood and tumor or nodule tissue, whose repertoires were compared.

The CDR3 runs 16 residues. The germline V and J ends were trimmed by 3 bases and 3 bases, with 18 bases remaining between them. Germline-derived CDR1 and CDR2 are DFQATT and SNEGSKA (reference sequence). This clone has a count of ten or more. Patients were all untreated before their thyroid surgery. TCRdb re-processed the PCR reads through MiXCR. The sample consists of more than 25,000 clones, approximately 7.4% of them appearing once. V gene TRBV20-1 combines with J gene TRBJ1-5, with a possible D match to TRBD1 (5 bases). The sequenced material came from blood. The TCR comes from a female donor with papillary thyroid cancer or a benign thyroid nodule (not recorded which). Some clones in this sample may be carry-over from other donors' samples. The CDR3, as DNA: TGCAGTGCTAGTCGGGGGGACGGAACTCTCAATCAGCCCCAGCATTTT. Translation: CSASRGDGTLNQPQHF.